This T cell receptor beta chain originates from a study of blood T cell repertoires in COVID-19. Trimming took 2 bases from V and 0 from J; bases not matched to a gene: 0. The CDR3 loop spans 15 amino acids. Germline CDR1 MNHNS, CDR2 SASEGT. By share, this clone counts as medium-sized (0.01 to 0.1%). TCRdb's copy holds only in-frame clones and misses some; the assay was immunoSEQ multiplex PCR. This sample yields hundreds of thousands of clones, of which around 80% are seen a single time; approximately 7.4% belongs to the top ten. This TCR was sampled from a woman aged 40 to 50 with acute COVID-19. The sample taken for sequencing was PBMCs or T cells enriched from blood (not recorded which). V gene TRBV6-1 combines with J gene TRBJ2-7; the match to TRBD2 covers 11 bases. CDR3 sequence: CASSELAGGSYEQYF. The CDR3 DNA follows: TGTGCCAGCAGTGAACTAGCGGGGGGCTCCTACGAGCAGTACTTC.